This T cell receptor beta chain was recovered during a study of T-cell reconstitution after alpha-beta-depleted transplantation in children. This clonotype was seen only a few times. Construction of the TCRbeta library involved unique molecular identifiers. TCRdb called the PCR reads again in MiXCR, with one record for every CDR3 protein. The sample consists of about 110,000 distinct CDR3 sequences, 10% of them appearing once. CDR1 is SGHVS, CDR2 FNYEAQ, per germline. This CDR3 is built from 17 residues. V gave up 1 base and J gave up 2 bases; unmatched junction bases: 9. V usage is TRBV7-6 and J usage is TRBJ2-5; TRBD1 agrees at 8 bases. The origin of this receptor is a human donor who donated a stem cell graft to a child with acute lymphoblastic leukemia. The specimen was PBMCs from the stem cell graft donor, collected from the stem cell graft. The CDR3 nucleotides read TGTGCCAGCAGCTTAGTCCCCAGGGGGCGCGGGCAAGAGACCCAGTACTTC. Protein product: CASSLVPRGRGQETQYF.